This entry lists 4 T cell receptor beta chains sequenced from one sample in a study of PD-1 blockade in classical Hodgkin lymphoma (dated by TCRdb to 2018 to 2020). The library was made by the immunoSEQ multiplex PCR assay. TCRdb retrieved this table from immuneACCESS and kept in-frame rearrangements only. Not all clones are present; in checked studies, unresolved V genes account for under half, and no reason is known for the remainder. The sample table holds some 150,000 clones, of which around 73% were seen once. The top ten clones comprise about 9.2% of the sample. What this sample's time point label stands for: cycle 2 day 1 (C2D1) of nivolumab. Every trial patient had relapsed after autologous stem cell transplantation, and cohorts A, B and C differed in prior brentuximab vedotin exposure. This sample comprised peripheral blood mononuclear cells (PBMCs), obtained before the second cycle of nivolumab. The receptors originated from a human donor with classical Hodgkin lymphoma.

The rearrangement uses TRBV6-5 and TRBJ1-2; no firm D call. With 0 bases removed from V and 8 bases from J, the gap between germline ends came to 4 bases. The germline V gene has CDR1 MNHEY and CDR2 SVGAGI. This CDR3 has 11 residues. CDR3 in DNA: TGTGCCAGCAGTTACTCGAACGGCTACACCTTC. Protein: CASSYSNGYTF.

The rearrangement links TRBV5-1 to TRBJ1-5; perhaps TRBD1 as D (5 bases). V lost 0 bases and J 7 bases, leaving 14 bases between the germline ends. CDR1 is SGHRS, CDR2 YFSETQ, per germline. There are 15 residues in the CDR3. CDR3 sequence (DNA): TGCGCCAGCAGCTTGGAGGGGAGATTTGAGCAGCCCCAGCATTTT. Its translation is CASSLEGRFEQPQHF. Looking up the rest from reference TRBV5-1 and TRBJ1-5 gives the full variable domain: KAGVTQTPRYLIKTRGQQVTLSCSPISGHRSVSWYQQTPGQGLQFLFEYFSETQRNKGNFPGRFSGRQFSNSRSEMNVSTLELGDSALYLCASSLEGRFEQPQHFGDGTRLSIL.

On this clone itself: The identical CDR3 is also encoded by other nucleotide sequences in the sample. The chain has TRBV5-1 and TRBJ2-5, with D unresolved. The V and J ends lost 2 bases and 5 bases respectively, with 4 bases between them. This CDR3 is built from 11 residues. The germline V gene encodes CDR1 SGHRS and CDR2 YFSETQ. CDR3 nucleotides: TGCGCCAGCAGCTTTGGGGAGACCCAGTACTTC. It is translated as CASSFGETQYF. The full variable domain, rest sourced from reference TRBV5-1 and TRBJ2-5, is KAGVTQTPRYLIKTRGQQVTLSCSPISGHRSVSWYQQTPGQGLQFLFEYFSETQRNKGNFPGRFSGRQFSNSRSEMNVSTLELGDSALYLCASSFGETQYFGPGTRLLVL.

V is TRBV6-5 and J is TRBJ1-1; 7 bases fit TRBD1. Germline CDR1 MNHEY, CDR2 SVGAGI. J gave up 2 bases and V 4 bases, and 4 bases lay outside the gene matches. The CDR3 sequence is 14 residues long. The CDR3 DNA reads as TGTGCCAGCAGTTTTGGACAGGTTAACACTGAAGCTTTCTTT. It is translated as CASSFGQVNTEAFF.